These 12 T cell receptor beta chains originate from one sample sequenced in a study of T cell clonality in common variable immunodeficiency. Sequencing was performed with immunoSEQ multiplex PCR; in TCRdb, only in-frame clones are kept and a portion is missing. The profile covers approximately 81,000 clones, none occurring a single time. The sequencing sample was made of peripheral blood mononuclear cells. The receptors derive from a person aged 18 to 70 in good health.

This clone was seen many times. The read is 3 residues too short to cover the CDR3 end, so that end is filled in from the germline J gene. V is TRBV20-1 and J is TRBJ2-7; 7 bases match TRBD2. This CDR3 has 15 amino acids. The V segment lost 5 bases and the J segment 0 bases; nucleotides outside the gene matches: 10. Germline loops: CDR1 DFQATT, CDR2 SNEGSKA (reference sequence). The part of the CDR3 DNA that was read is TGCAGTGCTCCCTCACTAGCGCGAAGCTCCTACGAG. Encoded protein: CSAPSLARSSYE. The whole CDR3 protein is CSAPSLARSSYEQYF.

In its sample, this clone was seen a few times. The read terminates 3 residues before the CDR3 end, so the remaining end is supplied by the germline J gene. This rearrangement joins TRBV18 to TRBJ2-1, with a weak D call TRBD2 (5 bases). CDR1 is KGHSH and CDR2 is LQKENI in the germline V gene. The ends were cut back, 8 bases at V and 8 bases at J, with 13 bases in the middle. The CDR3 has 12 amino acids. The CDR3 protein is CASATSGDEQFF. CDR3 DNA (partial): TGTGCCAGCGCAACGTCCGGGGATGAG.

This clone was picked up many times. The read terminates 3 residues before the CDR3 end, so the remaining end is supplied by the germline J gene. The chain combines TRBV18 with TRBJ2-3, with 7 bases identical to TRBD1. The CDR3 runs 13 residues. V gave up 6 bases and J gave up 2 bases; unmatched junction bases: 2. Germline CDR1 is KGHSH and CDR2 is LQKENI. CDR3 sequence reads: CASSGQVTDTQYF. The sequenced part of the CDR3 DNA is TGTGCCAGCTCCGGACAGGTCACAGATACG.

Ten or more counts support this clone. The read gets to within 3 residues of the CDR3 end, and the germline J gene fills in the rest. The rearrangement joins TRBV29-1 to TRBJ2-7; 15 positions match TRBD2. The CDR3 is 16 amino acids. CDR1 is SQVTM and CDR2 is ANQGSEA in the germline V gene. The trim removed 1 base at V and 2 bases at J, leaving 3 bases unmatched. The CDR3 here is CSVEGTSGRGAYEQYF. The sequenced part of the CDR3 DNA is TGCAGCGTTGAAGGGACTAGCGGGAGGGGGGCCTACGAG.

This clone was detected ten times or more. The DNA ends 3 residues before the CDR3 does, and the rest of the CDR3 is filled in from the germline J gene. The V and J genes are TRBV19 and TRBJ2-1; the match to TRBD2 covers 7 bases. Per germline, CDR1 LNHDA and CDR2 SQIVND (reference sequence). The CDR3 spans 18 residues. V dropped 0 bases and J dropped 1; count of bases not matched to a gene: 9. CDR3 bases read: TGTGCCAGTAGTATAGATTTGGGCGGGAGAGTTTCCTACAATGAG. Translating gives CASSIDLGGRVSYNE. The whole CDR3 sequence reads CASSIDLGGRVSYNEQFF.

This clone was detected ten times or more. Sequencing ends 3 residues short of the CDR3 end; the germline J gene provides the rest. The chain is built from TRBV11-3 and TRBJ2-1, with 12 bases fitting TRBD2. The V gene end was trimmed by 5 bases and the J gene end by 6 bases; junction bases not matched to a gene: 5. CDR1 is SGHNT and CDR2 is YENEEA in the germline V gene. The CDR3 runs 15 residues. The CDR3 bases that were read are TGTGCCAGCAGCCTGGGACTAGCGGGTCGCAATGAG. Translation gives CASSLGLAGRNE. The whole CDR3 sequence is CASSLGLAGRNEQFF.

This clone was seen only a few times. The missing CDR3 end, 3 residues past where the read stops, is filled in from the germline J gene. The V and J genes are TRBV5-1 and TRBJ2-5; 8 bases line up with TRBD2. This CDR3 contains 15 residues. Germline CDR1 SGHRS, CDR2 YFSETQ. V trimming: 2 bases; J trimming: 5 bases; junction bases outside the gene matches: 8. The CDR3 loop reads CASSLAGAGRETQYF. CDR3 DNA, as far as it was read: TGCGCCAGCAGCTTAGCGGGAGCTGGCCGGGAGACC.

In the case of this clone: The missing CDR3 end, 3 residues past where the read stops, is filled in from the germline J gene. The chain has TRBV20-1 and TRBJ2-7; 10 positions match TRBD2. The V gene end was trimmed by 0 bases and the J gene end by 5 bases; junction bases not matched to a gene: 1. The germline V gene has CDR1 DFQATT and CDR2 SNEGSKA (reference sequence). This CDR3 contains 13 residues. CDR3 residues: CSAREGLADEQYF. Partial CDR3 DNA: TGCAGTGCTAGAGAAGGACTAGCGGACGAG.

This clone was observed a few times. The sequence runs out 3 residues before the end of the CDR3; the remainder is reconstructed from the germline J gene. The chain combines TRBV7-6 with TRBJ1-6; the D gene is possibly TRBD1 (6 bases). The CDR3 loop spans 15 amino acids. V was trimmed by 5 bases and J by 4 bases, leaving 12 bases between them. Per germline, CDR1 SGHVS and CDR2 FNYEAQ. The CDR3 DNA, read in part, is TGTGCCAGCAGCGCGGACAGTAGTTATAATTCACCC. Encoded protein: CASSADSSYNSP. In full, the CDR3 is CASSADSSYNSPLHF.

This clone has ten or more counts. The CDR3 end lies 3 residues beyond the end of the read and is filled in from the germline J gene. The V and J genes are TRBV10-1 and TRBJ2-6; 7 bases line up with TRBD1. CDR3 length: 17 amino acids. Germline V gene lookup returns CDR1 WNHNN and CDR2 SYGVQD (reference sequence). Unmatched junction bases numbered 7, after V lost 3 bases and J lost 2 bases. The CDR3 protein is CASSDRRGGAGANVLTF. CDR3 DNA, as far as it was read: TGCGCCAGCAGTGACCGTCGAGGGGGCGCTGGGGCCAACGTC.

This clone was detected many times. The read falls 3 residues short of the CDR3 end, and the missing part is taken from the germline J gene. The J gene is TRBJ2-2, the V gene TRBV7-3; 12 bases align to TRBD2. The CDR3 runs to 16 residues. The germline gives CDR1 SGHTA, CDR2 FQGTGA. With V trimmed by 3 bases and J by 2 bases, 1 base remained unmatched. CDR3 DNA (partial): TGTGCCAGCAGCTTGGGACTAGCGGGCAACACCGGGGAG. Translation: CASSLGLAGNTGE. The CDR3 as a whole reads CASSLGLAGNTGELFF.

This clone has at least ten counts. Coverage ceases 3 residues before the CDR3 finishes, and the germline J gene fills in the end. The chain has TRBV20-1 and TRBJ2-5; 7 bases are a match to TRBD1. V shed 5 bases, J shed 0 bases, and the junction held 3 bases outside the gene matches. The CDR3 consists of 13 residues. Germline V gives CDR1 DFQATT, CDR2 SNEGSKA (reference sequence). The covered CDR3 bases are TGCAGTGCTGAGGACAGGTACCAAGAGACC. Its translation: CSAEDRYQET. The entire CDR3 protein reads CSAEDRYQETQYF.